Presented here are 3 T cell receptor beta chains from one specimen sequenced in a study of T cell responses to AZD1222 COVID-19 vaccine (dated by TCRdb to the early 2020s). The protocol used for the library was the immunoSEQ multiplex PCR assay. The immuneACCESS repertoire file appears here via TCRdb, limited to in-frame rearrangements. These files lack a portion of the clones; in checked studies, under half of the deficit traces to unresolved V genes, and the cause of the others is not known. In all, the sample holds over 150,000 clones, and more than 75% of those were seen once. Approximately 20% of the sample is taken by the ten largest. Read against the paper, the sample's time point label means: baseline before first vaccination. The specimen was peripheral blood, collected on day 0 of AZD1222 vaccination. The receptors come from an adult in good health.

The rearrangement links TRBV4-1 to TRBJ2-4, with D possibly TRBD1 on 5 matching bases. CDR1 is MGHRA and CDR2 is YSYEKL in the germline V gene. The ends were cut back, 2 bases at V and 0 bases at J, with 20 bases in the middle. The CDR3 contains 19 residues. CDR3 residues: CASSQLRKGALGAKNIQYF. CDR3 bases: TGCGCCAGCAGCCAACTTCGGAAAGGGGCCCTCGGAGCCAAAAACATTCAGTACTTC.

This chain uses TRBV18 with TRBJ2-1, with TRBD2 matching over 8 bases. Germline CDR1 reads KGHSH; CDR2 reads LQKENI. V was pared by 3 bases and J by 8 bases, with 12 bases of the junction left unmatched. The CDR3 runs 16 residues. CDR3 protein: CASSPVGLAEYDEQFF. The DNA for the CDR3 is TGTGCCAGCTCACCCGTTGGACTAGCAGAGTACGATGAGCAGTTCTTC.

V and J are TRBV28 and TRBJ1-2; D ambiguous. The CDR3 totals 13 residues. Germline CDR1 and CDR2: MDHEN and SYDVKM. The ends were cut back, 5 bases at V and 4 bases at J, with 11 bases in the middle. The CDR3 loop reads CASSDGRSYGYTF. For the CDR3, the DNA is TGTGCCAGCAGTGATGGAAGGTCCTATGGCTACACCTTC.